The subject of this entry is one TCR beta chain. The repertoire was sequenced with immunoSEQ multiplex PCR; TCRdb's copy has only in-frame clones and lacks some. The sample comprises 95,000 to 110,000 clones, roughly 90% of which are singletons, and 6.2% rests with the top ten. The data were taken from a study of blood T cell repertoires in COVID-19. Turning to the study itself: Samples representing acute and convalescent COVID-19 were sourced from the United States, Italy and Spain. Nucleic acid was either cDNA or gDNA, and it came from T cells, B-cell-depleted T cells, or PBMCs.

The CDR3 contains 16 residues. The germline V gene encodes CDR1 MNHEY and CDR2 SMNVEV (reference sequence). V gave up 3 bases and J gave up 2 bases; unmatched junction bases: 8. Material for sequencing was peripheral blood. The receptor was derived from a human donor in a cohort sampled during active COVID-19. This sequence joins TRBV27 and TRBJ2-3; 7 positions match TRBD1. The CDR3 here is CASSFLGGAYTDTQYF. For the CDR3, the DNA is TGTGCCAGCAGTTTTCTAGGGGGCGCGTACACAGATACGCAGTATTTT.